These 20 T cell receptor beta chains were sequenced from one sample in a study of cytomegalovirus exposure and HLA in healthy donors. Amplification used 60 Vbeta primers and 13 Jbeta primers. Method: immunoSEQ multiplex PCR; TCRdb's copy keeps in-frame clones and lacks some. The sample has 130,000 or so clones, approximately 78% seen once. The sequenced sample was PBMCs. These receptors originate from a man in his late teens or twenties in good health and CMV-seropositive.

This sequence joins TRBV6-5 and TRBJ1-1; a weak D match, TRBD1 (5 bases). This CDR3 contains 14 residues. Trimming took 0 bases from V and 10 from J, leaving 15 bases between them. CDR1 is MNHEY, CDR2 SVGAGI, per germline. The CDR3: CASSYSWAGFIAFF. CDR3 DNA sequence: TGTGCCAGCAGTTACTCCTGGGCAGGGTTTATAGCTTTCTTT.

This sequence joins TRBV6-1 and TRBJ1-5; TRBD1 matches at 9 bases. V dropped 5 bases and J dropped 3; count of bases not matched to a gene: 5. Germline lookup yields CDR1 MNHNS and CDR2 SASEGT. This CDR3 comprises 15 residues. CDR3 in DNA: TGTGCCAGCAGTTTACAGGGGGCCGACAATCAGCCCCAGCATTTT. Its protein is CASSLQGADNQPQHF.

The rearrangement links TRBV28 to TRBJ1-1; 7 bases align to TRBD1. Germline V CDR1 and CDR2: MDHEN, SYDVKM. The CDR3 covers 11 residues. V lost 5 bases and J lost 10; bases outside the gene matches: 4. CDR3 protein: CASSDRVGAFF. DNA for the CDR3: TGTGCCAGCAGTGACAGGGTCGGAGCTTTCTTT.

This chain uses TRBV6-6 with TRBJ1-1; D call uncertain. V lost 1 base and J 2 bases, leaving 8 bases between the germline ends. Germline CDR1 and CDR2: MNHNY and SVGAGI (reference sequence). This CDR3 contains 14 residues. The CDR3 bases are TGTGCCAGCAGTTACTTGGCGGGAAACACTGAAGCTTTCTTT. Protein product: CASSYLAGNTEAFF.

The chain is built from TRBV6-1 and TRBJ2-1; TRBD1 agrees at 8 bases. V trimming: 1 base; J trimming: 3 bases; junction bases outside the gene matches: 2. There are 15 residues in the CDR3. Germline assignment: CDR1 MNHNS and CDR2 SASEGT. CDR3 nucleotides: TGTGCCAGCAGTGAAGATACAGGGGGCTACAATGAGCAGTTCTTC. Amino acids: CASSEDTGGYNEQFF.

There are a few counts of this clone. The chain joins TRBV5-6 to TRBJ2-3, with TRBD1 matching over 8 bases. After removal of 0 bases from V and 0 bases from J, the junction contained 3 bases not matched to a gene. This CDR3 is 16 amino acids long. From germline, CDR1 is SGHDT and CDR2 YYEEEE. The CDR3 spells CASSLGGQASTDTQYF. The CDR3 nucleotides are TGTGCCAGCAGCTTGGGGGGACAGGCAAGCACAGATACGCAGTATTTT.

Here the CDR3 reads CASSPRLAGVSENEQFF. The CDR3 bases are TGTGCCAGCAGTCCAAGACTAGCGGGAGTGTCGGAGAATGAGCAGTTCTTC. The V and J genes are TRBV7-9 and TRBJ2-1; 12 bases are a match to TRBD2. The germline V gene encodes CDR1 SEHNR and CDR2 FQNEAQ (reference sequence). This CDR3 has 17 amino acids. Trimming at V came to 6 bases and at J to 7 bases, leaving 13 bases not matched to a gene. Full variable domain (outside the CDR3, taken from reference TRBV7-9 and TRBJ2-1): DTGVSQNPRHKITKRGQNVTFRCDPISEHNRLYWYRQTLGQGPEFLTYFQNEAQLEKSRLLSDRFSAERPKGSFSTLEIQRTEQGDSAMYLCASSPRLAGVSENEQFFGPGTRLTVL.

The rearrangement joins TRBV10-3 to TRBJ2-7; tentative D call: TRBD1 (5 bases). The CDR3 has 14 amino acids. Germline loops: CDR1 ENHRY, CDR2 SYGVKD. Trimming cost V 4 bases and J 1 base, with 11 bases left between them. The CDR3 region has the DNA TGTGCCATCAGTGGGGGCGACGGATCCTACGAGCAGTACTTC. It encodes CAISGGDGSYEQYF.

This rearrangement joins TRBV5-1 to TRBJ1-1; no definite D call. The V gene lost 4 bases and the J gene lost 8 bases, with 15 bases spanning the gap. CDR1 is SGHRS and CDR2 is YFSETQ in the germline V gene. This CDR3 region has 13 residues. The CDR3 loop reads CASSPRWRGEAFF. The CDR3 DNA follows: TGCGCCAGCAGCCCCCGTTGGCGAGGGGAAGCTTTCTTT.

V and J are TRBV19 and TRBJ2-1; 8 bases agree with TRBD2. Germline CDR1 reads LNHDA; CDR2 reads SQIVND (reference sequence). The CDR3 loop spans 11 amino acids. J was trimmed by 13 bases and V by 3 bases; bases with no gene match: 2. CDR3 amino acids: CASSISGSQFF. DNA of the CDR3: TGTGCCAGTAGTATCAGCGGGAGTCAGTTCTTC.

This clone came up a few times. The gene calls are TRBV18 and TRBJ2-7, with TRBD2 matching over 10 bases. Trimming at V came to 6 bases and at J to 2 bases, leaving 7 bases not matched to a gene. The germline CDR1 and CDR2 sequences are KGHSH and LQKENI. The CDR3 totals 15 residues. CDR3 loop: CASSPGLAETYEQYF. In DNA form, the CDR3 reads TGTGCCAGCTCCCCCGGACTAGCGGAGACCTACGAGCAGTACTTC.

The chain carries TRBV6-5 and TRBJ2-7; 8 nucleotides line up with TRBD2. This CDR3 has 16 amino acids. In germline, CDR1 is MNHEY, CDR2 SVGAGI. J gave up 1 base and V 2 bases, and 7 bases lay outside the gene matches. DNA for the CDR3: TGTGCCAGCAGTTACCGGGGAGCGGGGGTTTCCTACGAGCAGTACTTC. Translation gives CASSYRGAGVSYEQYF.

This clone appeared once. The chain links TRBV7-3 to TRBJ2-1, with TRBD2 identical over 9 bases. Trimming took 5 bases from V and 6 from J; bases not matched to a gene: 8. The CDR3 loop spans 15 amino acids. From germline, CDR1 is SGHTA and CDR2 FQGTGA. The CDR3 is CASSPPGLAFNEQFF. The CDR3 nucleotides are TGTGCCAGCAGCCCGCCGGGACTAGCTTTCAATGAGCAGTTCTTC.

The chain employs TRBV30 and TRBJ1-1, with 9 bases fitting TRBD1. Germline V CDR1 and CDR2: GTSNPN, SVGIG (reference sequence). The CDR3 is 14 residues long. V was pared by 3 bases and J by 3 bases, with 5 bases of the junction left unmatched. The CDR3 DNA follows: TGTGCCTGGAGCACAGGGGGCTTGGACACTGAAGCTTTCTTT. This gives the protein CAWSTGGLDTEAFF.

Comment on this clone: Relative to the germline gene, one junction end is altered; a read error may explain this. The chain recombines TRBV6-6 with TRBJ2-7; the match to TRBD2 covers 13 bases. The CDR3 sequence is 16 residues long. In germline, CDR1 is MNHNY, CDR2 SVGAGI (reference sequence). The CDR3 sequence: CASSYTEGLAGDASGF. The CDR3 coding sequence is TGTGCCAGCAGTTACACGGAAGGACTAGCGGGAGATGCTAGTGGCTTC.

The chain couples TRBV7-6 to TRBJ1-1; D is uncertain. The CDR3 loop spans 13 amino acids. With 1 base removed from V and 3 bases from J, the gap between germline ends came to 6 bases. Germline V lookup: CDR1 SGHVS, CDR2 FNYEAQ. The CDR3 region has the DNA TGTGCCAGCAGCTTAGAACGCGACACTGAAGCTTTCTTT. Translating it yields CASSLERDTEAFF.

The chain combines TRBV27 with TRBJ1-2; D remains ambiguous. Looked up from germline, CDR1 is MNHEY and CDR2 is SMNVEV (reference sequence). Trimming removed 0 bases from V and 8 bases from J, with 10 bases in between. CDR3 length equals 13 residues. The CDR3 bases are TGTGCCAGCAGTTTATCCGCTTTACAGGGCTACACCTTC. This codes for CASSLSALQGYTF.

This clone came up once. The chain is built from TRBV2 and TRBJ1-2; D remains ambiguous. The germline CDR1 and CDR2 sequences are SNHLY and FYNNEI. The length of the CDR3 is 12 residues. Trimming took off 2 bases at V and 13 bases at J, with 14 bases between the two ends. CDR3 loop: CASSEQASPSTF. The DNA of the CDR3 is TGTGCCAGCAGTGAACAGGCCAGTCCGTCCACCTTC.

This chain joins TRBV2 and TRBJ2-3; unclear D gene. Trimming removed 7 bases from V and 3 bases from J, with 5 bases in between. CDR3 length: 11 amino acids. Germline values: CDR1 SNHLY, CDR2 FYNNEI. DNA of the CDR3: TGTGCCAGCACTTCTACAGATACGCAGTATTTT. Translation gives CASTSTDTQYF.

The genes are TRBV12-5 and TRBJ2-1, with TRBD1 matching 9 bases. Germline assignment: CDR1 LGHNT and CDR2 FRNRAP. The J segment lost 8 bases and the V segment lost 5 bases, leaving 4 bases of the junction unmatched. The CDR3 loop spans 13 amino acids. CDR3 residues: CASGMGQGHEQFF. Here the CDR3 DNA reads TGTGCTAGTGGTATGGGACAGGGCCATGAGCAGTTCTTC. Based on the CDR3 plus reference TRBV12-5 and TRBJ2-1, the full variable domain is DARVTQTPRHKVTEMGQEVTMRCQPILGHNTVFWYRQTMMQGLELLAYFRNRAPLDDSGMPKDRFSAEMPDATLATLKIQPSEPRDSAVYFCASGMGQGHEQFFGPGTRLTVL.